The present T cell receptor (beta chain) was sequenced within a study of T cell repertoires in cytomegalovirus infection. For the study at large: In public TCR beta signatures, there were indications of both CMV infection and matching HLA type. Study outcomes and limitations: Cumulative public TCR beta family frequency identified carriers of CMV plus the relevant HLA. Dominant in the ex vivo response were TCR beta clonotypes restricted by HLA-C and specific for CMV.

TCRdb re-analysed the reads in MiXCR, keeping a single row per CDR3 protein. Found here are a few hundred thousand distinct CDR3 sequences, 17% of them singletons; the top ten hold 12%. V was clipped by 3 bases and J by 7 bases, with 12 bases between them. Germline V gives CDR1 LGHNA, CDR2 YNFKEQ. The CDR3 spans 14 residues. There are many counts of this clonotype. Its antigen is as yet unknown. The source material was PBMCs. The rearrangement links TRBV4-2 to TRBJ1-4, with D perhaps TRBD1 (5 bases). The origin of this receptor is a human donor in good health (CMV status not recorded). Some clones in this sample may be carry-over from other donors' samples. DNA for the CDR3: TGTGCCAGCAGCCATCCAGGGATTGGTGAAAAACTGTTTTTT. Its translation: CASSHPGIGEKLFF.